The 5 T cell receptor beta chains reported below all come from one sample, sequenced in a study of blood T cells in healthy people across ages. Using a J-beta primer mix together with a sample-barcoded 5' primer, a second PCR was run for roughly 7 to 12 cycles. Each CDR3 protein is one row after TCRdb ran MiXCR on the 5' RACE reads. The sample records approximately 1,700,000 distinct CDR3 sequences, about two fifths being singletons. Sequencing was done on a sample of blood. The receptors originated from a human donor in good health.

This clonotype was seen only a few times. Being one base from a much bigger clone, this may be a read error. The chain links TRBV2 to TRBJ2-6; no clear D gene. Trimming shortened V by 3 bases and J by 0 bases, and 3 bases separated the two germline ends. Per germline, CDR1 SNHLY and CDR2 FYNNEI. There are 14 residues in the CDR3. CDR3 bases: TGTGCCAGCAGTGAGGACTCTGGGGCCAACGTCCTGACTTTC. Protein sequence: CASSEDSGANVLTF. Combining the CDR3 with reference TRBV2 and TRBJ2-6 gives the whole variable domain EPEVTQTPSHQVTQMGQEVILRCVPISNHLYFYWYRQILGQKVEFLVSFYNNEISEKSEIFDDQFSVERPDGSNFTLKIRSTKLEDSAMYFCASSEDSGANVLTFGAGSRLTVL.

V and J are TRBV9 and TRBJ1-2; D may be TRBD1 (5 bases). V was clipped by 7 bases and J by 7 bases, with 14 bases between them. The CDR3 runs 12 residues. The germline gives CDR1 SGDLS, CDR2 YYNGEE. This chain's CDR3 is CASQKGSGGYTF. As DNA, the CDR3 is TGTGCCAGCCAAAAGGGGAGTGGTGGCTACACCTTC.

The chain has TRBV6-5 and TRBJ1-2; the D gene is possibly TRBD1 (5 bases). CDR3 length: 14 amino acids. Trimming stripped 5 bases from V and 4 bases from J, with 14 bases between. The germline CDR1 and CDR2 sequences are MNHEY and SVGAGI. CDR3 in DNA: TGTGCCAGCAGTAATCAGGGTCGGGTCTATGGCTACACCTTC. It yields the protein CASSNQGRVYGYTF.

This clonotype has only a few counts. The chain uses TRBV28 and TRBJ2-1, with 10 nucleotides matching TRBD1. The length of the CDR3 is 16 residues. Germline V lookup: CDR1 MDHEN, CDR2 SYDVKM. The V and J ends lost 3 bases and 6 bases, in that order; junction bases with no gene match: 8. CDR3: CASSLGWTGGINEQFF. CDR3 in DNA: TGTGCCAGCAGTTTGGGGTGGACAGGGGGAATCAATGAGCAGTTCTTC.

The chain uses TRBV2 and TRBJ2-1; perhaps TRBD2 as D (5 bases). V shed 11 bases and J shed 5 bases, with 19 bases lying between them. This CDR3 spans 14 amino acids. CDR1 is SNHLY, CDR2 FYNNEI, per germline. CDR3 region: CAAAPDSADNEQFF. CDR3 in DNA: TGTGCCGCTGCCCCTGATAGCGCAGACAATGAGCAGTTCTTC.